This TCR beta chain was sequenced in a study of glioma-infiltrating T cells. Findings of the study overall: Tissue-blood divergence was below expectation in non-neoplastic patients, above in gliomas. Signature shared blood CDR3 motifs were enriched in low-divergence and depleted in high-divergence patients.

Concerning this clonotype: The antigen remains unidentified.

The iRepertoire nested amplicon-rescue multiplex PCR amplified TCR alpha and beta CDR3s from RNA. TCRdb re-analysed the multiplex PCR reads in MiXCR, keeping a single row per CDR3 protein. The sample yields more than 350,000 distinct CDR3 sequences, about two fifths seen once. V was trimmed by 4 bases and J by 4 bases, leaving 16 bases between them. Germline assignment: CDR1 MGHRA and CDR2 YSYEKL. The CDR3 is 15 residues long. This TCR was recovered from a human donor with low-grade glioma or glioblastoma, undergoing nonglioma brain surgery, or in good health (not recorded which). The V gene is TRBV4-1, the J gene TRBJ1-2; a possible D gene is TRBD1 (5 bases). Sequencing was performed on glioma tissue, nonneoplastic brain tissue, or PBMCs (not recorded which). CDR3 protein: CASSPRVSAGYGYTF. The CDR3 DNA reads TGCGCCAGCAGCCCCAGGGTAAGCGCTGGCTATGGCTACACCTTC.